These 31 T cell receptor beta chains came from one sample sequenced in a study of CD8 T cells in Susac syndrome. RNA in amounts of roughly 0.45 to 1 ug was reverse transcribed with random hexamers. TCRdb analysed the immunoSEQ multiplex PCR reads with MiXCR anew, one entry per CDR3 protein. The table includes around 110,000 distinct CDR3 sequences, 94% detected once. Sequencing was carried out using CD8+ T cells from PBMCs. The receptor source for this set is a human donor with Susac syndrome.

The rearrangement joins TRBV19 to TRBJ2-5; D remains ambiguous. CDR3 length: 13 amino acids. Trimming cost V 3 bases and J 2 bases, with 7 bases left between them. Germline V gives CDR1 LNHDA, CDR2 SQIVND (reference sequence). CDR3 sequence (DNA): TGTGCCAGTAGTATCTCCCATCAAGAGACCCAGTACTTC. Translating it yields CASSISHQETQYF. The whole variable domain, filled in from reference TRBV19 and TRBJ2-5, reads DGGITQSPKYLFRKEGQNVTLSCEQNLNHDAMYWYRQDPGQGLRLIYYSQIVNDFQKGDIAEGYSVSREKKESFPLTVTSAQKNPTAFYLCASSISHQETQYFGPGTRLLVL.

This clonotype came up a few times. One end of the junction fails to match germline, which may point to a read error. V gene TRBV9 combines with J gene TRBJ2-7; D could derive from TRBD1 or TRBD2 (5 bases each). The germline gives CDR1 SGDLS, CDR2 YYNGEE. The CDR3 contains 14 residues. The CDR3 region has the DNA TGTGCCAGCAGTGTAGGGGACGGCTCCTACGAGCAGTACTTC. It yields the protein CASSVGDGSYEQYF.

The V and J genes are TRBV13 and TRBJ2-7; D gene ambiguous. Germline-derived CDR1 and CDR2 are PRHDT and FYEKMQ (reference sequence). The CDR3 covers 14 residues. The germline V and J ends were trimmed by 5 bases and 7 bases, with 18 bases remaining between them. CDR3 DNA: TGTGCCAGCAGCCCGGGCCTCTCGAGTCATGAGCAGTACTTC. Encoded protein: CASSPGLSSHEQYF.

The chain recombines TRBV9 with TRBJ2-7; D gene unclear. The V gene's germline CDR1 is SGDLS and CDR2 YYNGEE. This CDR3 is 13 amino acids long. Trimming took off 4 bases at V and 0 bases at J, with 8 bases between the two ends. DNA for the CDR3: TGTGCCAGCAGCACGACGAGCTCCTACGAGCAGTACTTC. This gives the protein CASSTTSSYEQYF.

The chain carries TRBV7-3 and TRBJ2-7; a weak D match, TRBD2 (6 bases). CDR1 is SGHTA, CDR2 FQGTGA, per germline. The CDR3 has 17 residues. Trimming left V 5 bases short and J 7 bases short, with 27 bases between. The CDR3 sequence is CASSLRRVNPLNGEQYF. DNA of the CDR3: TGTGCCAGCAGCCTTAGGAGGGTTAACCCCCTGAATGGGGAGCAGTACTTC. Variable domain in full (rest from reference TRBV7-3 and TRBJ2-7): GAGVSQTPSNKVTEKGKYVELRCDPISGHTALYWYRQSLGQGPEFLIYFQGTGAADDSGLPNDRFFAVRPEGSVSTLKIQRTERGDSAVYLCASSLRRVNPLNGEQYFGPGTRLTVT.

V is TRBV27 and J is TRBJ1-5, with 9 bases identical to TRBD1. This CDR3 spans 16 amino acids. The ends lost 4 bases at V and 9 bases at J; junction bases unmatched: 13. Germline V gives CDR1 MNHEY, CDR2 SMNVEV (reference sequence). The CDR3 coding sequence is TGTGCCAGCAGTTCATCCTCCGGGACAGGGCGACTGCCCCAGCATTTT. Translation: CASSSSSGTGRLPQHF.

This chain links TRBV7-9 with TRBJ2-3; tentatively, D is TRBD1 or TRBD2 (5 bases each). The CDR3 runs 17 residues. V lost 5 bases and J 0 bases, leaving 18 bases between the germline ends. Germline values: CDR1 SEHNR, CDR2 FQNEAQ (reference sequence). The CDR3 spells CASSLEGTTPSTDTQYF. CDR3 in DNA: TGTGCCAGCAGCCTAGAGGGGACGACCCCGAGCACAGATACGCAGTATTTT.

J is TRBJ2-7 and V is TRBV12-3 or TRBV12-4; tentatively, D is TRBD1 (6 bases). Trimming removed 5 bases from V and 2 bases from J, with 22 bases in between. The CDR3 is made up of 17 amino acids. This chain's CDR3 is CASSTVGAGVTPYEQYF. The DNA for the CDR3 is TGTGCCAGCAGTACTGTGGGGGCGGGTGTAACTCCCTACGAGCAGTACTTC.

This chain uses TRBV7-9 with TRBJ2-3; perhaps TRBD1 as D (5 bases). Trimming took 5 bases from V and 5 from J, leaving 8 bases between them. CDR3 size: 12 residues. Germline CDR1 and CDR2: SEHNR and FQNEAQ (reference sequence). The CDR3 protein is CASSSGQDTQYF. The CDR3 DNA is TGTGCCAGCAGCAGTGGACAAGATACGCAGTATTTT.

The chain has TRBV12-3 or TRBV12-4 and TRBJ1-1; D gene ambiguous. The CDR3 has 13 residues. The V and J ends lost 7 bases and 4 bases respectively, with 13 bases between them. In nucleotides, the CDR3 is TGTGCCAGCAATCTGGGAGGGATCACTGAAGCTTTCTTT. As protein: CASNLGGITEAFF.

This chain uses TRBV5-4 with TRBJ1-2, with D hard to call. CDR3 length: 15 residues. Trimming removed 4 bases from V and 6 bases from J, with 19 bases in between. Germline CDR1 SGHNT, CDR2 YYREEE (reference sequence). The CDR3 DNA reads TGTGCCAGCAGCGCGTTTGCGGAACTTATGGATGGCTACACCTTC. The encoded protein is CASSAFAELMDGYTF.

The rearrangement links TRBV5-1 to TRBJ2-5, with D unclear. The ends were cut back, 3 bases at V and 3 bases at J, with 3 bases in the middle. CDR3 length: 11 residues. CDR1 and CDR2 from the germline V gene are SGHRS and YFSETQ. CDR3 DNA sequence: TGCGCCAGCAGCTGGAAAGAGACCCAGTACTTC. Its protein product is CASSWKETQYF.

The chain combines TRBV6-2 or TRBV6-3 with TRBJ2-7; 9 nucleotides line up with TRBD2. Trimming cost V 6 bases and J 0 bases; bases outside gene matches: 9. The CDR3 has 16 residues. The germline V gene has CDR1 MNHEY and CDR2 SVGEGT. The CDR3 DNA reads TGTGCCAGCAGAACCGGGAGCGGGGGGCCCTCCTACGAGCAGTACTTC. Translating it yields CASRTGSGGPSYEQYF.

The V and J genes are TRBV29-1 and TRBJ1-2; weak D call: TRBD1 (5 bases). V lost 6 bases, J lost 0 bases, and 11 bases lay in between. Germline CDR1 and CDR2: SQVTM and ANQGSEA. The CDR3 has 13 residues. CDR3 in amino acids: CSVRDGSNYGYTF. The CDR3 DNA reads TGCAGCGTGAGGGACGGATCTAACTATGGCTACACCTTC.

The gene calls are TRBV6-6 and TRBJ2-3; D gene uncertain. Trimming took 8 bases from V and 5 from J, leaving 5 bases between them. CDR3 length equals 10 residues. Germline V gene data show CDR1 as MNHNY and CDR2 as SVGAGI (reference sequence). CDR3 in amino acids: CASGGDTQYF. CDR3 nucleotide sequence: TGTGCCAGCGGCGGAGATACGCAGTATTTT.

The chain employs TRBV12-3 or TRBV12-4 and TRBJ2-3; tentative D call: TRBD2 (7 bases). V was clipped by 5 bases and J by 4 bases, with 10 bases between them. This CDR3 contains 13 residues. CDR3 nucleotide sequence: TGTGCCAGCAGTGGGGGGGGCCCAGATACGCAGTATTTT. This codes for CASSGGGPDTQYF.

The V gene is TRBV4-3, the J gene TRBJ1-5; TRBD1 might be the D (6 bases). The CDR3 has 16 residues. Germline loops: CDR1 LGHNA, CDR2 YSLEER. V was clipped by 4 bases and J by 5 bases, with 18 bases between them. Written as DNA, the CDR3 is TGCGCCAGCAGCCCTGGTTGGCAGGGGTTTTATCAGCCCCAGCATTTT. Protein product: CASSPGWQGFYQPQHF.

The chain links TRBV4-1 to TRBJ1-1, with 9 bases matching TRBD1. With V trimmed by 2 bases and J by 4 bases, 11 bases remained unmatched. This CDR3 has 17 residues. Germline V gene data show CDR1 as MGHRA and CDR2 as YSYEKL. The CDR3 loop is CASSQHLGQGGGTEAFF. In DNA form, the CDR3 reads TGCGCCAGCAGCCAACACCTGGGACAGGGCGGCGGCACTGAAGCTTTCTTT.

CDR3 DNA sequence: TGTGCCAGCAGCTTGGGACAGGGCAGGGACAATGAGCAGTTCTTC. Protein product: CASSLGQGRDNEQFF. The chain recombines TRBV13 with TRBJ2-1; TRBD1 matches 9 bases. Trimming removed 3 bases from V and 5 bases from J; junction bases left unmatched: 5. The germline V gene encodes CDR1 PRHDT and CDR2 FYEKMQ (reference sequence). The length of the CDR3 is 15 residues.

The chain couples TRBV6-5 to TRBJ2-7; either TRBD1 or TRBD2 may supply D (6 bases each). This CDR3 contains 13 residues. From germline, CDR1 is MNHEY and CDR2 SVGAGI. Trimming shortened V by 0 bases and J by 6 bases, and 9 bases separated the two germline ends. The CDR3 is CASSYSGGGEQYF. CDR3 in DNA: TGTGCCAGCAGTTACTCGGGGGGCGGCGAGCAGTACTTC.

The chain is built from TRBV14 and TRBJ1-3; D unclear. Germline V CDR1 and CDR2: SGHDN, FVKESK. V lost 4 bases, J lost 6 bases, and 7 bases lay in between. This CDR3 has 12 amino acids. CDR3 in DNA: TGTGCCAGCAGCCCCCTGGCAAACACCATATATTTT. As protein: CASSPLANTIYF.

The rearrangement uses TRBV7-9 and TRBJ1-1; tentative D call: TRBD1 (5 bases). Trimming stripped 5 bases from V and 6 bases from J, with 13 bases between. Germline CDR1 SEHNR, CDR2 FQNEAQ (reference sequence). The CDR3 extends over 13 amino acids. CDR3 nucleotide sequence: TGTGCCAGCAGCCCCGACTCGGGACCTGAAGCTTTCTTT. As protein: CASSPDSGPEAFF.

The chain links TRBV9 to TRBJ2-7; D perhaps matches TRBD2 (6 bases). Germline V gene sequence: CDR1 SGDLS, CDR2 YYNGEE. The V and J ends lost 3 bases and 3 bases respectively, with 13 bases between them. CDR3 size: 14 residues. In DNA, the CDR3 is TGTGCCAGCAGCGCAGCGGGCTCGGGCTACGAGCAGTACTTC. This sequence encodes CASSAAGSGYEQYF.

The V and J genes are TRBV7-6 and TRBJ1-1, with D possibly matching TRBD1 (6 bases). The CDR3 runs to 13 residues. Germline V gene lookup returns CDR1 SGHVS and CDR2 FNYEAQ. V shed 6 bases and J shed 4 bases, with 12 bases lying between them. This CDR3 is CASSLDSGTEAFF. CDR3 sequence (DNA): TGTGCCAGCAGTTTGGACAGTGGCACTGAAGCTTTCTTT.

Comment on this clonotype: A read error may account for a junction end that differs from germline. The chain joins TRBV4-1 to TRBJ2-7, with D unresolved. The germline gives CDR1 MGHRA, CDR2 YSYEKL. The CDR3 sequence is 16 residues long. The CDR3 reads CASSQVIPPAAGFRLF. CDR3 nucleotides: TGCGCCAGCAGCCAAGTCATCCCCCCCGCCGCCGGGTTTCGCCTGTTC.

V and J are TRBV7-8 and TRBJ1-1, with D unclear. CDR1 and CDR2 (germline): SGHVS, FQNEAQ. There are 10 residues in the CDR3. V was clipped by 0 bases and J by 7 bases, with 0 bases between them. This CDR3 is CASSLAEAFF. The CDR3 region has the DNA TGTGCCAGCAGCTTAGCTGAAGCTTTCTTT.

J is TRBJ1-1 and V is TRBV7-9; 8 bases are a match to TRBD1. CDR1 is SEHNR and CDR2 is FQNEAQ in the germline V gene (reference sequence). Trimming cost V 4 bases and J 0 bases; bases outside gene matches: 7. The CDR3 consists of 16 residues. The CDR3 coding sequence is TGTGCCAGCAGCTCATCCGGGACAGGAGTGAACACTGAAGCTTTCTTT. Amino acid sequence: CASSSSGTGVNTEAFF. Filled out from reference TRBV7-9 and TRBJ1-1, the complete variable domain reads DTGVSQNPRHKITKRGQNVTFRCDPISEHNRLYWYRQTLGQGPEFLTYFQNEAQLEKSRLLSDRFSAERPKGSFSTLEIQRTEQGDSAMYLCASSSSGTGVNTEAFFGQGTRLTVV.

The sample holds one count of this clonotype. This sequence joins TRBV12-3 or TRBV12-4 and TRBJ1-2, with D uncertain. The CDR3 spans 14 residues. V was clipped by 1 base and J by 5 bases, with 11 bases between them. CDR3 sequence (DNA): TGTGCCAGCAGTTTAGTTCAGGAGGATTATGGCTACACCTTC. Its protein product is CASSLVQEDYGYTF.

This chain joins TRBV9 and TRBJ1-1; D ambiguous. CDR1 SGDLS and CDR2 YYNGEE come from the germline V gene. This CDR3 has 14 residues. Trimming stripped 3 bases from V and 3 bases from J, with 12 bases between. The CDR3 region is CASSGNPEYTEAFF. The CDR3 DNA sequence: TGTGCCAGCAGCGGGAACCCTGAATACACTGAAGCTTTCTTT.

The rearrangement uses TRBV4-1 and TRBJ2-3; unclear D gene. Per germline, CDR1 MGHRA and CDR2 YSYEKL. The CDR3 runs to 14 residues. V gave up 2 bases and J gave up 5 bases, with 11 bases separating them. CDR3 nucleotide sequence: TGCGCCAGCAGCCAACAAGTCGAAGGAGATACGCAGTATTTT. Protein product: CASSQQVEGDTQYF.

This rearrangement joins TRBV27 to TRBJ1-1, with D maybe TRBD1 (6 bases). The CDR3 spans 14 residues. Deletions cut 2 bases from V and 4 bases from J, with 11 bases between. Per germline, CDR1 MNHEY and CDR2 SMNVEV (reference sequence). In DNA, the CDR3 is TGTGCCAGCAGTTTAGTGGGGGCGGCCACTGAAGCTTTCTTT. Translated: CASSLVGAATEAFF.